This TCR beta chain is drawn from a study of early T cells in non-severe SARS-CoV-2 infection. Study-level information: Chains were unpaired, as sequencing was done on bulk RNA from unsorted whole blood.

Individual cDNA molecules each received unique molecular identifiers attached to them. MiXCR was run by TCRdb on the 5' RACE reads, yielding one entry per CDR3 protein. The sample carries about 66,000 distinct CDR3 sequences, 13% recorded once. This clonotype occurred many times. Its matching antigen is unknown. Findings of the study overall: Anti-spike CD8 responses were favored in VDJdb matching, and private and CD4 specificities were missed.

The CDR3 sequence is 15 residues long. With 6 bases clipped from V and 5 bases from J, the junction kept 5 bases outside the gene matches. The rearrangement joins TRBV12-3 or TRBV12-4 to TRBJ2-3, with 13 bases aligning to TRBD2. Sequencing was carried out using whole blood. The TCR was taken from an adult who was a healthcare worker with PCR-confirmed SARS-CoV-2 infection or an uninfected control (not recorded which). The CDR3 sequence is CASSKLAGGIDTQYF. CDR3 bases: TGTGCCAGCAGCAAACTAGCGGGAGGGATAGATACGCAGTATTTT.